The rows below give T cell receptor beta chains drawn from one sample of a study of T-cell memory formation after mild COVID-19. TCRdb used MiXCR to reprocess the 5' RACE reads, holding one entry per CDR3 protein. The sample shows about 290,000 distinct CDR3 sequences, more than 15% of them seen only once. Sequenced input: PBMCs or a T cell subset sorted from them (not recorded which). These receptors originate from a man in his late teens or twenties who had mild COVID-19 (a few samples of this study predate the infection). Cell type and time point are not known. The CDR3 runs from the conserved cysteine through the conserved F or W. A D gene is named only where the DNA matches it firmly. A row's size may be missing; if present it is once, few, many or a size class.

size,V,J,D,CDR3,DNA
.,TRBV12-3/TRBV12-4,TRBJ1-6,TRBD1,CASSLTGAYNSPLHF,TGTGCCAGCAGTCTGACAGGGGCCTATAATTCACCCCTCCACTTT
.,TRBV11-3,TRBJ2-7,.,CASSNTGYEQYF,TGTGCCAGCAGCAACACCGGGTACGAGCAGTACTTC
many,TRBV6-2/TRBV6-3,TRBJ2-3,.,CASSDLADTQYF,TGTGCCAGCAGCGACTTGGCAGATACGCAGTATTTT
few,TRBV20-1,TRBJ1-1,TRBD1,CSARRGPNTEAFF,TGCAGTGCTAGGAGGGGGCCGAACACTGAAGCTTTCTTT
.,TRBV6-5,TRBJ2-5,.,CASSYSGLPGETQYF,TGTGCCAGCAGTTACTCGGGGCTCCCCGGGGAGACCCAGTACTTC
.,TRBV4-3,TRBJ2-1,.,CASSQDSAARGQFF,TGCGCCAGCAGCCAAGACTCGGCAGCGCGGGGGCAGTTCTTC
few,TRBV6-5,TRBJ2-6,.,CASSLTGFGANVLTF,TGTGCCAGCAGTCTCACAGGGTTCGGGGCCAACGTCCTGACTTTC
.,TRBV7-2,TRBJ2-3,TRBD2,CASSSRLAADTQYF,TGTGCCAGCAGCTCCAGACTAGCGGCAGATACGCAGTATTTT
few,TRBV5-5,TRBJ2-7,TRBD2,CASRGLAGKYEQYF,TGTGCCAGCAGGGGACTAGCGGGGAAGTACGAGCAGTACTTC
once,TRBV12-3/TRBV12-4,TRBJ1-1,TRBD1,CASTVTRTGEAFF,TGTGCCAGCACCGTAACGAGGACAGGGGAAGCTTTCTTT
few,TRBV6-5,TRBJ2-1,.,CASSYEGGSYNEQFF,TGTGCCAGCAGTTACGAGGGGGGCTCCTACAATGAGCAGTTCTTC
few,TRBV28,TRBJ2-3,TRBD2,CASSLSSGTDTQYF,TGTGCCAGCAGTTTATCTAGCGGTACAGATACGCAGTATTTT
.,TRBV6-5,TRBJ1-2,TRBD1,CASSHEDRGWYGYTF,TGTGCCAGCAGTCACGAGGACAGGGGATGGTATGGCTACACCTTC
.,TRBV5-5,TRBJ2-3,TRBD2,CASMRTGSGGWTDTQYF,TGTGCCAGCATGAGGACTGGCAGCGGGGGGTGGACAGATACGCAGTATTTT
.,TRBV7-2,TRBJ2-7,.,CASSPPGSLWEQYF,TGTGCCAGCAGCCCCCCGGGGTCCCTTTGGGAGCAGTACTTC
few,TRBV27,TRBJ2-3,.,CASSSQPFTDTQYF,TGTGCCAGCAGTTCACAGCCCTTCACAGATACGCAGTATTTT
few,TRBV6-5,TRBJ2-3,.,CASTDDREGTDTQYF,TGTGCCAGCACCGACGACAGGGAGGGCACAGATACGCAGTATTTT
.,TRBV3-1,TRBJ1-1,TRBD1,CASRPGQGNTEAFF,TGTGCCAGCCGGCCGGGACAGGGGAACACTGAAGCTTTCTTT
.,TRBV6-1,TRBJ1-5,.,CASRQNQPQHF,TGTGCCAGCAGACAAAATCAGCCCCAGCATTTT
many,TRBV4-2,TRBJ2-1,TRBD2,CASSQGWTSGNEQFF,TGTGCCAGCAGCCAAGGATGGACTAGCGGGAATGAGCAGTTCTTC
many,TRBV9,TRBJ1-5,.,CASSVDADQPQHF,TGTGCCAGCAGCGTAGATGCGGATCAGCCCCAGCATTTT
few,TRBV5-1,TRBJ2-7,.,CASSGAPSPYEQYF,TGCGCCAGCTCGGGTGCCCCAAGTCCCTACGAGCAGTACTTC
many,TRBV29-1,TRBJ2-2,TRBD1,CSVGTGYTGELFF,TGCAGCGTTGGGACAGGGTACACCGGGGAGCTGTTTTTT
.,TRBV7-3,TRBJ2-2,.,CASSRDRSGELFF,TGTGCCAGCAGCCGCGACAGGTCCGGGGAGCTGTTTTTT
few,TRBV14,TRBJ2-1,TRBD1,CASSQDRGLYNEQFF,TGTGCCAGCAGCCAGGACAGGGGGCTCTACAATGAGCAGTTCTTC
.,TRBV7-2,TRBJ1-5,.,CASSFGSGIYSNQPQHF,.
many,TRBV6-4,TRBJ2-3,TRBD1,CASSETGGSTDTQYF,TGTGCCAGCAGCGAAACAGGGGGTAGCACAGATACGCAGTATTTT
.,TRBV11-2,TRBJ2-7,.,CAIGGRGLLGSYEQYF,TGTGCCATCGGCGGGCGGGGTCTATTGGGCTCCTACGAGCAGTACTTC
.,TRBV7-9,TRBJ2-1,TRBD1,CASSFPGDRGWNEQFF,TGTGCCAGCAGCTTCCCAGGGGACAGGGGGTGGAATGAGCAGTTCTTC
few,TRBV20-1,TRBJ2-6,.,CSARDGSGANVLTF,TGCAGTGCTAGAGACGGGTCTGGGGCCAACGTCCTGACTTTC
many,TRBV7-2,TRBJ2-1,.,CASSFFHEQFF,TGTGCCAGCAGCTTTTTCCATGAGCAGTTCTTC